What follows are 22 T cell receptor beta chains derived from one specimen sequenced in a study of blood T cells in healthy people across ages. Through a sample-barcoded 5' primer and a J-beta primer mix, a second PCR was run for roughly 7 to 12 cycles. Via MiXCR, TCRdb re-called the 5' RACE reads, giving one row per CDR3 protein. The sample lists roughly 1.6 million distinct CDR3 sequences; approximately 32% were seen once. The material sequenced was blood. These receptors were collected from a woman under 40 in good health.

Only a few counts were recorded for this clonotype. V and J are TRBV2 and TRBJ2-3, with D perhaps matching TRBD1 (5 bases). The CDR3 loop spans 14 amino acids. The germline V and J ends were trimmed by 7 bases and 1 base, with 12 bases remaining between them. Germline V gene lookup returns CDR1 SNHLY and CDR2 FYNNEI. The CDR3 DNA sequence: TGTGCCAGCACCACAGGACCTGGCACAGATACGCAGTATTTT. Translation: CASTTGPGTDTQYF. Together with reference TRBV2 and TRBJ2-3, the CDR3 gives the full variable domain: EPEVTQTPSHQVTQMGQEVILRCVPISNHLYFYWYRQILGQKVEFLVSFYNNEISEKSEIFDDQFSVERPDGSNFTLKIRSTKLEDSAMYFCASTTGPGTDTQYFGPGTRLTVL.

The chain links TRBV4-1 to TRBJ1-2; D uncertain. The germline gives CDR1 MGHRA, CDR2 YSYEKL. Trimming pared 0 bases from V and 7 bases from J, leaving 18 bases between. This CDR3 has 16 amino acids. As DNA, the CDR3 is TGCGCCAGCAGCCAAGAATGGCCGTCGACGACAAGTGGCTACACCTTC. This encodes CASSQEWPSTTSGYTF.

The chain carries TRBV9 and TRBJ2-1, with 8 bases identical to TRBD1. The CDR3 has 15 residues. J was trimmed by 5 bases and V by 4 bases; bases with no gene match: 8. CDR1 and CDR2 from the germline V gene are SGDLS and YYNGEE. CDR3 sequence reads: CASSHRGDRNNEQFF. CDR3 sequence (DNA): TGTGCCAGCAGCCACAGGGGGGACAGAAACAATGAGCAGTTCTTC.

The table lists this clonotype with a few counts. As DNA, the CDR3 is TGTGCCATCAGTGCGGGGTTTAGCGGGACCCACAATGAGCAGTTCTTC. The encoded protein is CAISAGFSGTHNEQFF. The chain employs TRBV10-3 and TRBJ2-1; 8 bases are a match to TRBD2. This CDR3 has 16 amino acids. CDR1 is ENHRY, CDR2 SYGVKD, per germline. V lost 4 bases to trimming and J lost 5 bases; unmatched junction nucleotides: 10.

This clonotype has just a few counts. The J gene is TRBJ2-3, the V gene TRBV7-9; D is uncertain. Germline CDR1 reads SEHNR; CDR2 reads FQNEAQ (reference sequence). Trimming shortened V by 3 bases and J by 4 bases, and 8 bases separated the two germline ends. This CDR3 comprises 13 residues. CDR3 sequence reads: CASSFISADTQYF. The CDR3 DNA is TGTGCCAGCAGCTTCATATCGGCAGATACGCAGTATTTT.

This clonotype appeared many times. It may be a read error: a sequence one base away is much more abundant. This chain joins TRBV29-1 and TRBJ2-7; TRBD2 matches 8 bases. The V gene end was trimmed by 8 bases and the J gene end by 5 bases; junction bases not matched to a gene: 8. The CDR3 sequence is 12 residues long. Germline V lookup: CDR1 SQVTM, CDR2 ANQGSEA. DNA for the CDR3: TGCAGCATTGGGACTAGGAGTGACGAGCAGTACTTC. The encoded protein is CSIGTRSDEQYF.

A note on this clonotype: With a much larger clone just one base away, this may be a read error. The CDR3 spells CSAPFFGNSEAFF. CDR3 bases: TGCAGTGCCCCGTTTTTCGGGAACTCTGAAGCTTTCTTT. The rearrangement links TRBV20-1 to TRBJ1-1; the D is unclear. This CDR3 region has 13 residues. Germline CDR1 is DFQATT and CDR2 is SNEGSKA (reference sequence).

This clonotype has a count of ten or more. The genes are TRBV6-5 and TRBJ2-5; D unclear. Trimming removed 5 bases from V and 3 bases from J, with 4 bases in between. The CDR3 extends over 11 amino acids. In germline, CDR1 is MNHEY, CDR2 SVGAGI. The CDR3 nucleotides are TGTGCCAGCAGTACCAAAGAGACCCAGTACTTC. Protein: CASSTKETQYF.

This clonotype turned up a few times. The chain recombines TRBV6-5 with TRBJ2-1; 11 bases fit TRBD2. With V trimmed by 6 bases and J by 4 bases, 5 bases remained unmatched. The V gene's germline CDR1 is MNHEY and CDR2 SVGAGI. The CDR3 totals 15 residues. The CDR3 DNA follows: TGTGCCAGCAGATATATAGCGGGAGGGTACAATGAGCAGTTCTTC. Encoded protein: CASRYIAGGYNEQFF.

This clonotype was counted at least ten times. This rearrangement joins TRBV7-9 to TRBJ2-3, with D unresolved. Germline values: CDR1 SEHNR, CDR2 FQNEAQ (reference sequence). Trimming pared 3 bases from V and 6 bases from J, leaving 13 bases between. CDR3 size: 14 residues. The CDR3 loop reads CASSFPLRTDTQYF. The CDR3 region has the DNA TGTGCCAGCAGCTTTCCACTGAGGACGGATACGCAGTATTTT.

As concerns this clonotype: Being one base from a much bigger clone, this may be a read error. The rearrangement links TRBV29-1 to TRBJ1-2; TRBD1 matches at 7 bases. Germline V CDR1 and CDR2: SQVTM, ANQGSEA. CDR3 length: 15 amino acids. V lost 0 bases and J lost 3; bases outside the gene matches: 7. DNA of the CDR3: TGCAGCGTTGAAGACCCGACAGGGTGCGACTATGGCTACACCTTC. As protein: CSVEDPTGCDYGYTF.

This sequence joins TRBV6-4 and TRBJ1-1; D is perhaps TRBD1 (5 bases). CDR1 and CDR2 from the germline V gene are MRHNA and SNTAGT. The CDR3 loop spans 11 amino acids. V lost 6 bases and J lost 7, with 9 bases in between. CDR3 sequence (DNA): TGTGCCAGCAGACACGGGGGTGAAGCTTTCTTT. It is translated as CASRHGGEAFF.

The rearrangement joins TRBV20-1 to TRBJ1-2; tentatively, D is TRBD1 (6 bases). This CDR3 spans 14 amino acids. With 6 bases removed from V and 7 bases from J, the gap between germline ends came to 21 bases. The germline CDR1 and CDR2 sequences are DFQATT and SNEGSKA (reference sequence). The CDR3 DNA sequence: TGCAGTGCCGTCAGGGGCCAGTTGTTTTTTGGCTACACCTTC. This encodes CSAVRGQLFFGYTF.

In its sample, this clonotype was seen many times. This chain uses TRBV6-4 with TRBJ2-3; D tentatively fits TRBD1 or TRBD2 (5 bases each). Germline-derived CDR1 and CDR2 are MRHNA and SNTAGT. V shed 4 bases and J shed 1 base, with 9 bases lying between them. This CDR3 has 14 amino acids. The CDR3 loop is CASSARGGTDTQYF. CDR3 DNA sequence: TGTGCCAGCAGTGCCCGGGGCGGCACAGATACGCAGTATTTT.

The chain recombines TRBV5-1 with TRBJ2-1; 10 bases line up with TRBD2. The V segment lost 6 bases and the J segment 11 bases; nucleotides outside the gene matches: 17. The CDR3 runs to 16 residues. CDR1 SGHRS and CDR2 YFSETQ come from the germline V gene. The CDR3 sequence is CASKLDQRGGLDKQFF. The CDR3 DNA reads TGCGCCAGCAAACTAGATCAGCGGGGGGGCCTGGATAAGCAGTTCTTC.

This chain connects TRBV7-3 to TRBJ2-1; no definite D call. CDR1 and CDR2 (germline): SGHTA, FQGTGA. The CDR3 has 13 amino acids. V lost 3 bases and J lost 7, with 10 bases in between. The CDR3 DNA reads TGTGCCAGCAGCTTGGCCCACGGTAATGAGCAGTTCTTC. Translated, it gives CASSLAHGNEQFF.

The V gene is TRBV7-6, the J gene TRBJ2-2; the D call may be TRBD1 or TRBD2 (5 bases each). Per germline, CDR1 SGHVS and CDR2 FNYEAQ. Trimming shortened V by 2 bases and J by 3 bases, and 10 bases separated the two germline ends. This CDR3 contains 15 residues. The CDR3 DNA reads TGTGCCAGCAGCTTAACCCGGGGCGACACCGGGGAGCTGTTTTTT. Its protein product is CASSLTRGDTGELFF.

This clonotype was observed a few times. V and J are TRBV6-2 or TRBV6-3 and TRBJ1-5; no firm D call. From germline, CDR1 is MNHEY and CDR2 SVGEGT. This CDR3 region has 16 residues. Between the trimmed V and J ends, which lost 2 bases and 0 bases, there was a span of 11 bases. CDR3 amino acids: CASSYMWAGSNQPQHF. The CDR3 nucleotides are TGTGCCAGCAGTTACATGTGGGCTGGTAGCAATCAGCCCCAGCATTTT.

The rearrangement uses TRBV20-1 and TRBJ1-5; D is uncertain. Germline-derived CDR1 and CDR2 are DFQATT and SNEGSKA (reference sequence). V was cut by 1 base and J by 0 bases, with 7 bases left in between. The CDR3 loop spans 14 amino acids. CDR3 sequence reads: CSARVEISNQPQHF. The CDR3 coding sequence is TGCAGTGCTAGAGTTGAGATTAGCAATCAGCCCCAGCATTTT.

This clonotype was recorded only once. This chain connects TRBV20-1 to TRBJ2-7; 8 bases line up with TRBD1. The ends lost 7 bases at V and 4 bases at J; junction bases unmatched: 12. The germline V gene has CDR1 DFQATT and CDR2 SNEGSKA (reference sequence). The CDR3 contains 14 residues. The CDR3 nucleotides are TGCAGTGTTACCCTCGGGACAGGTCGATACGAGCAGTACTTC. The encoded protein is CSVTLGTGRYEQYF.

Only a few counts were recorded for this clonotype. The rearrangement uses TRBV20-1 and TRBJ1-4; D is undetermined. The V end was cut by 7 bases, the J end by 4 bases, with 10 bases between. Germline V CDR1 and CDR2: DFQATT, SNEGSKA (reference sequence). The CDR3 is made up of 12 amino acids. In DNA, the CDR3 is TGCAGTGGGGAAAAGCGTAATGAAAAACTGTTTTTT. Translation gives CSGEKRNEKLFF.

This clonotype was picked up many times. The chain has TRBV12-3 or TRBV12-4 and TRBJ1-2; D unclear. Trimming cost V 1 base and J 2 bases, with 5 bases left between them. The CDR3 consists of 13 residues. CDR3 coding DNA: TGTGCCAGCAGTTTAGAGATAAACTATGGCTACACCTTC. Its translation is CASSLEINYGYTF.